The T cell receptor beta chain under discussion was sequenced for a study of shared clonotypes between healthy human individuals. On this clone: The junction departs from germline at one end; a sequencing error may be responsible.

Assay used: immunoSEQ multiplex PCR; TCRdb lists only in-frame clones, some missing. The top ten clones hold around 0.14% of a sample with millions of clones, around 94% of them seen once. The sequence was collected from a man younger than 35 in good health. The sequenced material came from naive CD4+ T cells sorted from blood. Subset here: CD45RA+ positively selected.

For the CDR3, the DNA is TGTGCCAGCAGTTTGGAAAGCCTCTTC. Translated, it gives CASSLESLF. This chain links TRBV7-9 with TRBJ2-7; D remains unclear. The germline V gene has CDR1 SEHNR and CDR2 FQNEAQ (reference sequence). The length of the CDR3 is 9 residues.